This T cell receptor beta chain was recovered during a study of beta chain features in type 1 diabetes. Findings and caveats of the study: Shorter TCRB CDR3s, moderately but significantly so, marked every one of the four CD4+ subsets in Type 1 diabetes patients.

With regard to this clone: Its antigen is not identified.

Germline lookup yields CDR1 SEHNR and CDR2 FQNEAQ (reference sequence). Trimming left V 3 bases short and J 0 bases short, with 11 bases between. The CDR3 totals 15 residues. Isolated RNA was reverse transcribed in full, so expressed TCRB transcripts were sequenced. Produced via immunoSEQ multiplex PCR; TCRdb's table is partial and in-frame only. Of 200,000 to 300,000 clones detected, about 20% appear once; the ten largest clones hold less than 0.035%. V is TRBV7-9 and J is TRBJ1-2; D not resolved. Sequenced sample: naive CD4+ T cells from blood. The origin of this receptor is a woman in her thirties or forties with type 1 diabetes. The CDR3 DNA is TGTGCCAGCAGCTTCTGGGAGGACGCTAACTATGGCTACACCTTC. It codes for CASSFWEDANYGYTF.